A single sample is the source of the 11 T cell receptor beta chains below, sequenced in a study of graft-versus-host responses after intestinal transplantation. The repertoire was sequenced with immunoSEQ multiplex PCR; TCRdb's copy has only in-frame clones and lacks some. The table has around 110,000 clones, approximately 90% seen once; the top ten hold around 0.76%. Their target antigens are unknown. The sequences come from unstimulated CD4+ T cells sorted from spleen or lymph node cells, collected before transplant. Receptor source: a human donor who was the organ donor for an intestinal transplant.

This chain joins TRBV11-2 and TRBJ2-2; no clear D. Between the trimmed V and J ends, which lost 2 bases and 7 bases, there was a span of 5 bases. Looked up from germline, CDR1 is SGHAT and CDR2 is FQNNGV. This CDR3 contains 12 residues. For the CDR3, the DNA is TGTGCCAGCAGCTTAATTATCGGGGAGCTGTTTTTT. Its translation is CASSLIIGELFF.

The gene calls are TRBV6-6 and TRBJ1-1; D is unclear. From germline, CDR1 is MNHNY and CDR2 SVGAGI (reference sequence). CDR3 size: 14 residues. The V and J ends lost 5 bases and 0 bases respectively, with 10 bases between them. CDR3 amino acids: CASSTGLVNTEAFF. The CDR3 nucleotides read TGTGCCAGCAGTACGGGTCTAGTGAACACTGAAGCTTTCTTT.

This chain connects TRBV6-6 to TRBJ1-5; D is unclear. This CDR3 comprises 11 residues. Looked up from germline, CDR1 is MNHNY and CDR2 is SVGAGI (reference sequence). Between the trimmed V and J ends, which lost 5 bases and 1 base, there was a span of 0 bases. CDR3 sequence: CASSSNQPQHF. The CDR3 nucleotides are TGTGCCAGCAGTAGCAATCAGCCCCAGCATTTT.

The CDR3 here is CASSYRTRDGYTF. The CDR3, as DNA: TGCGCCAGCAGCTACCGGACCCGGGACGGCTACACCTTC. The rearrangement uses TRBV5-1 and TRBJ1-2, with D possibly TRBD1 on 5 matching bases. Germline values: CDR1 SGHRS, CDR2 YFSETQ. This CDR3 region has 13 residues. Trimming removed 3 bases from V and 8 bases from J, with 14 bases in between.

The chain joins TRBV2 to TRBJ1-5; D ambiguous. Trimming took 1 base from V and 0 from J, leaving 10 bases between them. The CDR3 sequence is 16 residues long. Germline CDR1 SNHLY, CDR2 FYNNEI. The CDR3 loop is CASSEDVRFSNQPQHF. The CDR3 bases are TGTGCCAGCAGTGAAGATGTTCGGTTTAGCAATCAGCCCCAGCATTTT.

The V call is TRBV21-1, the J call TRBJ2-7; whether TRBD2, the table's D call, matches the DNA was not checked. TRBV21-1 is assigned pseudogene status. The CDR3 is made up of 17 amino acids. As DNA, the CDR3 is TGTGCCAGCAGCAAAGGCCTGCTATCCCCCATACTCTACGAGCAGTACTTC. Translation gives CASSKGLLSPILYEQYF.

This clone came up a few times. The rearrangement links TRBV6-6 to TRBJ2-7; 9 nucleotides align to TRBD2. Trimming cost V 5 bases and J 1 base; bases outside gene matches: 0. Per germline, CDR1 MNHNY and CDR2 SVGAGI (reference sequence). This CDR3 has 13 amino acids. The CDR3: CASSGLASYEQYF. CDR3 in DNA: TGTGCCAGCAGTGGACTAGCGTCCTACGAGCAGTACTTC.

The V call is TRBV27, the J call TRBJ2-1; D remains unclear. This CDR3 has 13 residues. Trimming removed 4 bases from V and 8 bases from J, with 12 bases in between. CDR1 is MNHEY and CDR2 is SMNVEV in the germline V gene (reference sequence). CDR3 sequence reads: CASSSFGDYEQFF. The DNA for the CDR3 is TGTGCCAGCAGTTCATTCGGCGATTATGAGCAGTTCTTC.

The rearrangement joins TRBV19 to TRBJ1-1; 7 bases are a match to TRBD1. V trimming: 5 bases; J trimming: 3 bases; junction bases outside the gene matches: 6. CDR1 and CDR2 (germline): LNHDA, SQIVND (reference sequence). This CDR3 is 14 amino acids long. The CDR3 loop is CASSATGKYTEAFF. CDR3 DNA sequence: TGTGCCAGTAGTGCGACAGGGAAATACACTGAAGCTTTCTTT.

The gene calls are TRBV29-1 and TRBJ2-5; tentative D call: TRBD1 (6 bases). V lost 7 bases and J lost 4, with 19 bases in between. Germline V gene sequence: CDR1 SQVTM, CDR2 ANQGSEA. The CDR3 extends over 14 amino acids. The CDR3 coding sequence is TGCAGCGCTGCCCACCAGGTGGGGGCAGAGACCCAGTACTTC. This codes for CSAAHQVGAETQYF.

This sequence joins TRBV7-9 and TRBJ1-2, with TRBD1 matching over 9 bases. CDR1 is SEHNR, CDR2 FQNEAQ, per germline (reference sequence). Trimming cost V 5 bases and J 3 bases; bases outside gene matches: 1. The CDR3 contains 13 residues. The CDR3 loop reads CASSRDRDYGYTF. The CDR3 region has the DNA TGTGCCAGCAGCCGGGACAGGGACTATGGCTACACCTTC.